This entry is about one TCR beta chain. The data were obtained in a study of cytomegalovirus exposure and HLA in healthy donors. This CDR3 is 18 amino acids long. Trimming took off 2 bases at V and 1 base at J, with 20 bases between the two ends. Germline V gene sequence: CDR1 SGHAT, CDR2 FQNNGV. Use of 60 Vbeta and 13 Jbeta primers characterized the PCR. The protocol was immunoSEQ multiplex PCR, while the TCRdb copy is restricted to in-frame clones and leaves out a portion. Its table records approximately 120,000 clones. This clonotype was obtained from a man aged 18 to 30 in good health and CMV-seronegative. This chain uses TRBV11-2 with TRBJ2-5; a weak D match, TRBD2 (6 bases). Sequencing was done on a sample of PBMCs. CDR3 amino acids: CASSLTLGAGPLQETQYF. CDR3 in DNA: TGTGCCAGCAGCTTAACCCTCGGTGCGGGGCCCCTCCAAGAGACCCAGTACTTC. The entire variable domain, with the rest obtained from reference TRBV11-2 and TRBJ2-5, is as follows: EAGVAQSPRYKIIEKRQSVAFWCNPISGHATLYWYQQILGQGPKLLIQFQNNGVVDDSQLPKDRFSAERLKGVDSTLKIQPAKLEDSAVYLCASSLTLGAGPLQETQYFGPGTRLLVL.